The present TCR beta chain was sequenced within a study of CD8 T cells in ankylosing spondylitis (dated by TCRdb to 2015 to 2018). About the study as a whole: T cell receptor beta repertoires were profiled in healthy donors and ankylosing spondylitis patients so that disease-linked TCR variants could be found. The full study cohort comprised approximately 23 ankylosing spondylitis patients and 110 or so healthy donors. Samples of peripheral blood were taken, and for ankylosing spondylitis patients, synovial fluid was collected as well. Here is what the overall study found, with its caveats: A TCR beta motif of about eight highly homologous amino acid variants appeared characteristic of blood from ankylosing spondylitis patients. According to the report, matched synovial fluid samples from ankylosing spondylitis patients were significantly enriched for the disease-linked clones. The disease-linked clones had a CD8+ phenotype and were found at relatively low frequencies in peripheral blood. Some of the motif variants had been reported before in the synovial fluid and blood of reactive arthritis patients, a finding that suggests common disease-initiation mechanisms.

This clonotype was found a few times. Its antigen is still unknown. Per-nucleotide qualities are absent, and no much larger clonotype sits a single base away. For CDR1 and CDR2, the germline V gene (reference sequence) lists DFQATT and SNEGSKA. The CDR3 measures 15 amino acids from cysteine to phenylalanine. Only the CDR3 part of the read is kept: 45 bases, read in frame from the first base. Germline trimming amounts to 4 bases on V and 2 bases on J, with 10 as the count of junction bases outside the gene matches. TCRdb records Illumina HiSeq 2500 as the sequencer. Quantitative 5'-RACE with molecular barcodes was the method used to prepare the TCR beta libraries. Per the authors' processing: Disease-linked TCR variants were identified with a new computational method built on a probabilistic model of VDJ rearrangement. The public reads were reanalyzed by TCRdb: fastp trimming at Q25, MiXCR alignment, in-frame beta chains only. CDR3 protein sequences are deduplicated, and each keeps its most common genes and DNA. For this entry, the V and J calls and clone size follow TCRdb and not the study's own pipeline. This sample is represented by 800,000 to 900,000 distinct CDR3 sequences; about an eighth of them were singletons. The ten largest clones capture roughly 0.51% of the sample.

The TCR sequence derives from a male donor with ankylosing spondylitis. The chain is made from TRBV20-1 and TRBJ2-5, with TRBD1 matching 7 junction bases. The sample consisted of blood, either unsorted or a sorted T cell fraction (not recorded which). This receptor carries the CDR3 CSAILRDRRQETQYF. The sequenced DNA is TGCAGTGCTATCCTGAGGGACAGACGACAAGAGACCCAGTACTTC.